The 15 T cell receptor beta chains in this list originate from one sample, sequenced in a study of control samples from healthy donors and cancer patients. Repertoires were generated with immunoSEQ multiplex PCR, while TCRdb's copy carries only in-frame clones and drops some. This table holds tens of thousands of clones, 75% to 95% found once. Specimen: blood. The receptor set was obtained from a man between 50 and 59 years old in good health.

The rearrangement uses TRBV7-2 and TRBJ1-2, with a weak D call TRBD1 (5 bases). Between the trimmed V and J ends, which lost 7 bases and 4 bases, there was a span of 13 bases. Germline V gene sequence: CDR1 SGHTA, CDR2 FQGNSA. The CDR3 extends over 13 amino acids. The chain's CDR3 is CASKASGAYGYTF. CDR3 in DNA: TGTGCCAGCAAAGCTTCTGGGGCCTATGGCTACACCTTC.

This sequence joins TRBV5-1 and TRBJ1-2, with 7 positions matching TRBD1. CDR3 length equals 13 residues. CDR1 is SGHRS and CDR2 is YFSETQ in the germline V gene. V lost 4 bases and J lost 6; bases outside the gene matches: 6. The CDR3 loop reads CASSVDRAHGYTF. CDR3 nucleotide sequence: TGCGCCAGCAGCGTAGACAGGGCGCATGGCTACACCTTC.

The count of this clone is one. The chain carries TRBV6-2 or TRBV6-3 and TRBJ1-2; 9 bases match TRBD1. V shed 6 bases, J shed 8 bases, and the junction held 7 bases outside the gene matches. The CDR3 length is 13 residues. Germline V gene data show CDR1 as MNHEY and CDR2 as SVGEGT. CDR3 sequence (DNA): TGTGCCAGCAGCGTCGGGACAGGGCAAGGCTACACCTTC. Translated: CASSVGTGQGYTF.

This clone has just a few counts. V usage is TRBV3-1 (or the pseudogene TRBV3-2) and J usage is TRBJ1-2; D is ambiguous. Germline CDR1 reads LGHDT; CDR2 reads YNNKEL (reference sequence). CDR3 size: 12 residues. V was cut by 1 base and J by 4 bases, with 4 bases left in between. The chain's CDR3 is CASSQGTYGYTF. CDR3 DNA sequence: TGTGCCAGCAGCCAAGGGACCTATGGCTACACCTTC.

The chain employs TRBV25-1 and TRBJ1-6; D is possibly TRBD1 (5 bases). Trimming cost V 8 bases and J 7 bases, with 9 bases left between them. The CDR3 runs 12 residues. Germline CDR1 MGHDK, CDR2 SYGVNS. The CDR3 sequence: CASQQENSPLHF. DNA for the CDR3: TGTGCCAGCCAACAGGAAAATTCACCCCTCCACTTT.

J is TRBJ1-1 and V is TRBV27; TRBD1 aligns across 7 bases. V lost 5 bases and J lost 0; bases outside the gene matches: 18. The CDR3 is made up of 19 amino acids. Per germline, CDR1 MNHEY and CDR2 SMNVEV (reference sequence). The CDR3 DNA sequence: TGTGCCAGCAGTCCTCGAATTTATCGACAGGGAGGATTGAACACTGAAGCTTTCTTT. It yields the protein CASSPRIYRQGGLNTEAFF.

The V and J genes are TRBV30 and TRBJ2-2; the D call may be TRBD1 or TRBD2 (5 bases each). From germline, CDR1 is GTSNPN and CDR2 SVGIG (reference sequence). Trimming removed 3 bases from V and 3 bases from J, with 20 bases in between. The CDR3 totals 17 residues. The CDR3 sequence: CAWSGTATFRDTGELFF. CDR3 in DNA: TGTGCCTGGAGCGGGACCGCTACCTTTCGGGACACCGGGGAGCTGTTTTTT.

The chain carries TRBV5-1 and TRBJ1-1; D not certain. The CDR3 is 16 amino acids. The V and J ends lost 4 bases and 6 bases respectively, with 22 bases between them. The germline CDR1 and CDR2 sequences are SGHRS and YFSETQ. The DNA of the CDR3 is TGCGCCAGCAGCCCCCTTCCCTCTAGGCAGGTCCCTGAAGCTTTCTTT. Translating gives CASSPLPSRQVPEAFF.

The chain joins TRBV7-9 to TRBJ1-3; D is perhaps TRBD1 (6 bases). Germline V gives CDR1 SEHNR, CDR2 FQNEAQ (reference sequence). This CDR3 has 15 amino acids. V shed 5 bases and J shed 2 bases, with 13 bases lying between them. CDR3 in DNA: TGTGCCAGCAGCCCTCAGGGGAGAACTGGAAACACCATATATTTT. It codes for CASSPQGRTGNTIYF.

The V call is TRBV5-1, the J call TRBJ1-4; 8 nucleotides line up with TRBD1. Germline V gene sequence: CDR1 SGHRS, CDR2 YFSETQ. CDR3 length equals 14 residues. With 0 bases clipped from V and 8 bases from J, the junction kept 3 bases outside the gene matches. This CDR3 is CASSLDRGEEKLFF. The CDR3 DNA reads TGCGCCAGCAGCTTGGACAGGGGGGAAGAAAAACTGTTTTTT. Combining the CDR3 with reference TRBV5-1 and TRBJ1-4 gives the whole variable domain KAGVTQTPRYLIKTRGQQVTLSCSPISGHRSVSWYQQTPGQGLQFLFEYFSETQRNKGNFPGRFSGRQFSNSRSEMNVSTLELGDSALYLCASSLDRGEEKLFFGSGTQLSVL.

The chain employs TRBV14 and TRBJ1-6, with D hard to call. Germline loops: CDR1 SGHDN, CDR2 FVKESK. V was shortened by 3 bases and J by 7 bases, with 13 bases between the two germline ends. The CDR3 has 15 residues. In DNA form, the CDR3 reads TGTGCCAGCAGCCAGAGCGGTTATCAAAATTCACCCCTCCACTTT. Translating gives CASSQSGYQNSPLHF.

This rearrangement joins TRBV5-6 to TRBJ1-1; no clear D. V dropped 0 bases and J dropped 1 base, with 13 bases sitting between them. Germline loops: CDR1 SGHDT, CDR2 YYEEEE. The CDR3 sequence is 16 residues long. CDR3: CASSLVLTGRNTEAFF. For the CDR3, the DNA is TGTGCCAGCAGCTTGGTTCTTACTGGACGGAACACTGAAGCTTTCTTT.

The CDR3 bases are TGTGCCTGGAGTGTACAGGAGAACACCGGGGAGCTGTTTTTT. It specifies CAWSVQENTGELFF. The V call is TRBV30, the J call TRBJ2-2, with D maybe TRBD1 (5 bases). The CDR3 is 14 residues long. From germline, CDR1 is GTSNPN and CDR2 SVGIG (reference sequence). V lost 0 bases and J 1 base, leaving 6 bases between the germline ends. The full variable domain, rest sourced from reference TRBV30 and TRBJ2-2, is SQTIHQWPATLVQPVGSPLSLECTVEGTSNPNLYWYRQAAGRGLQLLFYSVGIGQISSEVPQNLSASRPQDRQFILSSKKLLLSDSGFYLCAWSVQENTGELFFGEGSRLTVL.

This rearrangement joins TRBV24-1 to TRBJ2-3; no reliable D call. Trimming cost V 2 bases and J 4 bases, with 12 bases left between them. Germline V gives CDR1 KGHDR, CDR2 SFDVKD. CDR3 length equals 15 residues. CDR3 sequence (DNA): TGTGCCACCAGTGATTCCGAGACATTTGCAGATACGCAGTATTTT. Protein product: CATSDSETFADTQYF.

This clone was detected only a few times. The gene calls are TRBV18 and TRBJ2-1, with TRBD2 as a possible D gene (6 bases). Per germline, CDR1 KGHSH and CDR2 LQKENI. The V gene lost 0 bases and the J gene lost 15 bases, with 15 bases spanning the gap. The CDR3 loop spans 13 amino acids. The CDR3 here is CASSPPVGTWGFF. The CDR3 DNA reads TGTGCCAGCTCACCACCGGTTGGGACTTGGGGGTTCTTC.